The TCR beta chain described here comes from a study of early T cells in non-severe SARS-CoV-2 infection. At the level of the study: Investigators sequenced bulk RNA drawn from unsorted whole blood, and chains remained unpaired.

Details on this clonotype: Antigen specificity is unknown. One end of the junction does not line up with germline, which may come from a read error.

The study's findings and limits: Anti-spike CD8 specificities were favored by VDJdb matching, whose results missed private and CD4 specificities.

This CDR3 contains 17 residues. The germline V gene has CDR1 LGHNA and CDR2 YSLEER. Individual cDNA molecules received unique molecular identifiers. TCRdb analysed the 5' RACE reads with MiXCR anew, one entry per CDR3 protein. The sample shows about 60,000 distinct CDR3 sequences, approximately 9% of them seen only once. Material: whole blood. The chain has TRBV4-3 and TRBJ2-1; either TRBD1 or TRBD2 may supply D (5 bases each). The TCR originated in an adult who was a healthcare worker with PCR-confirmed SARS-CoV-2 infection or an uninfected control (not recorded which). The CDR3 region is CASSQDVQGRNYNEQFF. In nucleotides, the CDR3 is TGCGCCAGCAGTCAAGATGTCCAGGGACGAAACTACAATGAGCAGTTCTTC.